This T cell receptor (beta chain) emerged from a study of shared clonotypes between healthy human individuals. CDR3 size: 14 residues. Losses at the gene ends were 4 bases for V and 3 bases for J; bases not matched to a gene: 3. The V gene's germline CDR1 is SGDLS and CDR2 YYNGEE. Naivety among CD8 cells was defined by CD45RO negativity and positive CCR7 selection, thereby excluding terminally differentiated effector memory CD45RA+ cells. Comments on this clone: The antigen is unknown.

Broader study findings: Clonotypes shared by all four donors outscored non-shared clonotypes in generation probability. Richness estimates generally favored naive over memory subsets.

Sequencing was performed with immunoSEQ multiplex PCR; in TCRdb, only in-frame clones are kept and a portion is missing. The table has around 2,100,000 clones, approximately 95% seen once; the top ten hold 1% to 1.5%. The chain carries TRBV9 and TRBJ2-1; 8 bases are shared with TRBD2. This clonotype originated in a man between 18 and 29 years old in good health. Source material: naive CD8+ T cells sorted from blood. CDR3 nucleotide sequence: TGTGCCAGCAGCTATGCGGGGGGCTACAATGAGCAGTTCTTC. It encodes CASSYAGGYNEQFF.